Reported below is one T cell receptor (beta chain). The antigen remains undetermined. The V gene lost 3 bases and the J gene lost 3 bases, with 3 bases spanning the gap. The V gene's germline CDR1 is SNHLY and CDR2 FYNNEI. The CDR3 has 13 residues. The data were obtained in a study of cytomegalovirus exposure and HLA in healthy donors. Study summary: Among the 398 genotyped donors, more than 70% were placed in the Caucasian-associated ancestry cluster. The study's findings and limits: Differences between HLA loci emerged in a later analysis of TCR association rates, with DRB1 most and HLA-C fewest. Several of the most significant clusters appeared linked to common viral pathogens, based on a later analysis.

PCR amplification relied on 60 Vbeta primers (plus 13 Jbeta primers). Method: immunoSEQ multiplex PCR; TCRdb's copy keeps in-frame clones and lacks some. The sample carries approximately 160,000 clones, just under 80% recorded once. The J gene is TRBJ2-6, the V gene TRBV2, with unresolved D. This TCR was sampled from a woman between 35 and 50 years old in good health and CMV-seropositive. Sequencing was done on a sample of PBMCs. CDR3 amino acids: CASSDNGANVLTF. The CDR3 nucleotides are TGTGCCAGCAGTGATAATGGGGCCAACGTCCTGACTTTC.